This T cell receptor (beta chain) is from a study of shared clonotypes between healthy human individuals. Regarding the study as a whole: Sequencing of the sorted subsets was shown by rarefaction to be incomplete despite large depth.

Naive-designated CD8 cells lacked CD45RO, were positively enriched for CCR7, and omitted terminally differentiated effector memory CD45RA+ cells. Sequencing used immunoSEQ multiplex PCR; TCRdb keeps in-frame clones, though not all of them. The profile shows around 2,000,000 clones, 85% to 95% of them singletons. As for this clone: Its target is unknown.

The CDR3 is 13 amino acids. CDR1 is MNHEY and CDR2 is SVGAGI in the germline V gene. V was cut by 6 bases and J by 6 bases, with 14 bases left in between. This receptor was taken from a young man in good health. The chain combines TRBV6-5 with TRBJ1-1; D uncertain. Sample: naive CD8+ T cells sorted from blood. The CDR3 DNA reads TGTGCCAGCAGCCCCTTGGTAGGACCTGAAGCTTTCTTT. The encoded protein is CASSPLVGPEAFF.